The 27 T cell receptor beta chains given below trace back to one sample, sequenced in a study of blood T cell repertoires in COVID-19. Assay used: immunoSEQ multiplex PCR; TCRdb lists only in-frame clones, some missing. The sample includes under 350,000 clones, around 86% seen only once; the top ten take 4% to 5.5%. Sequenced input: PBMCs or T cells enriched from blood (not recorded which). All receptors derive from a woman in her 40s with acute COVID-19.

Of note for this clone: Other DNA sequences from this sample encode an identical CDR3 as well. CDR3 nucleotides: TGTGCCAGCTCCCTGGACAAGAACACTGAAGCTTTCTTT. Translation: CASSLDKNTEAFF. The chain links TRBV18 to TRBJ1-1, with D possibly being TRBD1 (5 bases). The CDR3 contains 13 residues. The V end was cut by 6 bases, the J end by 1 base, with 9 bases between. Germline values: CDR1 KGHSH, CDR2 LQKENI.

The chain employs TRBV5-4 and TRBJ2-5; a possible D gene is TRBD1 (5 bases). The CDR3 contains 16 residues. V lost 2 bases and J 2 bases, leaving 16 bases between the germline ends. The germline gives CDR1 SGHNT, CDR2 YYREEE (reference sequence). The CDR3 nucleotides are TGTGCCAGCAGCTTAGGGGTACAACAGGTACAAGAGACCCAGTACTTC. Its protein is CASSLGVQQVQETQYF.

The V and J genes are TRBV28 and TRBJ1-1; 7 nucleotides agree with TRBD1. After removal of 6 bases from V and 4 bases from J, the junction contained 11 bases not matched to a gene. Germline-derived CDR1 and CDR2 are MDHEN and SYDVKM. The CDR3 covers 15 residues. For the CDR3, the DNA is TGTGCCAGCAGCACCCACAGGGGAAGAGGCACTGAAGCTTTCTTT. Translating it yields CASSTHRGRGTEAFF. Together with reference TRBV28 and TRBJ1-1, the CDR3 gives the full variable domain: DVKVTQSSRYLVKRTGEKVFLECVQDMDHENMFWYRQDPGLGLRLIYFSYDVKMKEKGDIPEGYSVSREKKERFSLILESASTNQTSMYLCASSTHRGRGTEAFFGQGTRLTVV.

The chain is built from TRBV4-1 and TRBJ1-2; no clear D gene. This CDR3 comprises 12 residues. From germline, CDR1 is MGHRA and CDR2 YSYEKL. Trimming took off 0 bases at V and 13 bases at J, with 12 bases between the two ends. The CDR3 sequence is CASSQDAGGSTF. CDR3 coding DNA: TGCGCCAGCAGCCAAGACGCTGGAGGTAGCACCTTC.

The chain combines TRBV7-2 with TRBJ2-1, with D possibly TRBD2 on 5 matching bases. The length of the CDR3 is 16 residues. Germline loops: CDR1 SGHTA, CDR2 FQGNSA. The germline V and J ends were trimmed by 2 bases and 0 bases, with 11 bases remaining between them. CDR3 sequence reads: CASSLYYGNSYNEQFF. For the CDR3, the DNA is TGTGCCAGCAGCTTATACTACGGGAACTCCTACAATGAGCAGTTCTTC.

To note about this clone: Other DNA sequences in the same sample also yield this CDR3. This chain links TRBV3-1 (or the pseudogene TRBV3-2) with TRBJ1-1; D not resolved. Germline loops: CDR1 LGHDT, CDR2 YNNKEL (reference sequence). V shed 1 base and J shed 1 base, with 7 bases lying between them. The CDR3 sequence is 14 residues long. CDR3 region: CASSQVGGNTEAFF. The CDR3 DNA sequence: TGTGCCAGCAGCCAAGTAGGCGGGAACACTGAAGCTTTCTTT.

This rearrangement joins TRBV19 to TRBJ1-6; no reliable D call. The CDR3 has 13 residues. Trimming took 1 base from V and 9 from J, leaving 7 bases between them. CDR1 and CDR2 (germline): LNHDA, SQIVND (reference sequence). CDR3 amino acids: CASSIVVASPLHF. In DNA form, the CDR3 reads TGTGCCAGTAGTATAGTGGTAGCTTCACCCCTCCACTTT.

The chain is built from TRBV4-3 and TRBJ2-1; perhaps TRBD2 as D (7 bases). CDR3 size: 18 residues. The V end lost 0 bases, the J end lost 9 bases, and 24 bases lay between the germline ends. Germline V lookup: CDR1 LGHNA, CDR2 YSLEER. The CDR3 DNA reads TGCGCCAGCAGCCAAGAGGACCTTGGTGGGGGGGCCTTCGGTGAGCAGTTCTTC. Translating it yields CASSQEDLGGGAFGEQFF.

This clone occurred a few times. This rearrangement joins TRBV3-1 (or the pseudogene TRBV3-2) to TRBJ1-1, with TRBD1 as a possible D gene (6 bases). V was clipped by 1 base and J by 9 bases, with 30 bases between them. The CDR3 length is 19 residues. Germline-derived CDR1 and CDR2 are LGHDT and YNNKEL (reference sequence). This CDR3 is CASSQVISDSGSGANKAFF. The DNA for the CDR3 is TGTGCCAGCAGCCAAGTTATATCCGACTCTGGGTCAGGGGCCAACAAAGCTTTCTTT.

This chain connects TRBV5-5 to TRBJ2-7; 7 bases agree with TRBD1. CDR3 length: 15 amino acids. V lost 6 bases and J lost 1; bases outside the gene matches: 10. CDR1 and CDR2 (germline): SGHKS, YYEKEE (reference sequence). As DNA, the CDR3 is TGTGCCAGCAATCCTTTAGGACAGGCGTCCTACGAGCAGTACTTC. Translated, it gives CASNPLGQASYEQYF. The whole variable domain, remainder taken from reference TRBV5-5 and TRBJ2-7, is DAGVTQSPTHLIKTRGQQVTLRCSPISGHKSVSWYQQVLGQGPQFIFQYYEKEERGRGNFPDRFSARQFPNYSSELNVNALLLGDSALYLCASNPLGQASYEQYFGPGTRLTVT.

This rearrangement joins TRBV19 to TRBJ2-3, with D unclear. Trimming cost V 6 bases and J 2 bases, with 21 bases left between them. The germline V gene encodes CDR1 LNHDA and CDR2 SQIVND (reference sequence). The CDR3 runs to 17 residues. The CDR3 reads CASRSVWSGTDTDTQYF. The CDR3 nucleotides read TGTGCCAGTAGATCCGTCTGGAGTGGTACCGACACAGATACGCAGTATTTT. Together with reference TRBV19 and TRBJ2-3, the CDR3 gives the full variable domain: DGGITQSPKYLFRKEGQNVTLSCEQNLNHDAMYWYRQDPGQGLRLIYYSQIVNDFQKGDIAEGYSVSREKKESFPLTVTSAQKNPTAFYLCASRSVWSGTDTDTQYFGPGTRLTVL.

V is TRBV7-2 and J is TRBJ2-5; a weak D match, TRBD2 (5 bases). The CDR3 covers 12 residues. Germline CDR1 and CDR2: SGHTA and FQGNSA. V shed 10 bases and J shed 1 base, with 10 bases lying between them. CDR3 in DNA: TGTGCCACCTCGGACTTCCAAGAGACCCAGTACTTC. Residues: CATSDFQETQYF.

The gene calls are TRBV28 and TRBJ2-1, with 11 bases aligning to TRBD2. V gave up 2 bases and J gave up 4 bases; unmatched junction bases: 1. Germline V gene sequence: CDR1 MDHEN, CDR2 SYDVKM. The length of the CDR3 is 15 residues. The CDR3 bases are TGTGCCAGCAGTTTAGTAGCGGGAGGGTACAATGAGCAGTTCTTC. Translating it yields CASSLVAGGYNEQFF.

The chain is built from TRBV3-1 (or the pseudogene TRBV3-2) and TRBJ1-4; a possible D gene is TRBD1 (6 bases). Trimming took off 3 bases at V and 0 bases at J, with 20 bases between the two ends. The CDR3 consists of 19 residues. Looked up from germline, CDR1 is LGHDT and CDR2 is YNNKEL (reference sequence). The CDR3 loop is CASSQVAPGHPTTNEKLFF. CDR3 coding DNA: TGTGCCAGCAGCCAGGTGGCCCCGGGACACCCAACAACTAATGAAAAACTGTTTTTT.

The genes are TRBV5-1 and TRBJ2-7; 8 bases are a match to TRBD1. CDR1 is SGHRS, CDR2 YFSETQ, per germline. V dropped 3 bases and J dropped 2; count of bases not matched to a gene: 10. The CDR3 covers 16 residues. The CDR3 reads CASSYFPTGGTYEQYF. CDR3 sequence (DNA): TGCGCCAGCAGCTATTTTCCAACAGGGGGAACCTACGAGCAGTACTTC.

V gene TRBV4-3 combines with J gene TRBJ2-4, with D possibly matching TRBD1 (6 bases). V was cut by 3 bases and J by 8 bases, with 14 bases left in between. Germline-derived CDR1 and CDR2 are LGHNA and YSLEER. This CDR3 spans 14 amino acids. The CDR3 DNA follows: TGCGCCAGCAGCCAGGGAAACTACAGGGACATTCAGTACTTC. Translated, it gives CASSQGNYRDIQYF.

This chain joins TRBV28 and TRBJ2-7; 7 bases are a match to TRBD1. After removal of 3 bases from V and 2 bases from J, the junction contained 4 bases not matched to a gene. The CDR3 extends over 14 amino acids. Per the germline V gene, CDR1 is MDHEN and CDR2 is SYDVKM. The CDR3 spells CASSLTGQTYEQYF. Here the CDR3 DNA reads TGTGCCAGCAGTTTGACAGGGCAAACCTACGAGCAGTACTTC.

The chain employs TRBV10-3 and TRBJ1-2; TRBD1 is a possible D gene (6 bases). Germline V gives CDR1 ENHRY, CDR2 SYGVKD. Trimming shortened V by 3 bases and J by 7 bases, and 18 bases separated the two germline ends. CDR3 length: 15 residues. The CDR3 region has the DNA TGTGCCATCAGTGACATACAGGGCATGAGGGGTGGCTACACCTTC. This translates into CAISDIQGMRGGYTF.

This clone was picked up one time. The rearrangement uses TRBV5-1 and TRBJ1-4; D not certain. CDR1 SGHRS and CDR2 YFSETQ come from the germline V gene. There are 14 residues in the CDR3. The ends were cut back, 0 bases at V and 4 bases at J, with 7 bases in the middle. The CDR3 protein is CASSLDGNNEKLFF. For the CDR3, the DNA is TGCGCCAGCAGCTTGGACGGTAATAATGAAAAACTGTTTTTT.

The chain couples TRBV5-1 to TRBJ2-7; 8 nucleotides agree with TRBD1. Per germline, CDR1 SGHRS and CDR2 YFSETQ. With 0 bases clipped from V and 7 bases from J, the junction kept 12 bases outside the gene matches. The CDR3 length is 16 residues. CDR3 in DNA: TGCGCCAGCAGCTTGGCACGAAACGGACAGGGTGCTGAGCAGTACTTC. Translating gives CASSLARNGQGAEQYF.

The chain employs TRBV6-6 and TRBJ1-6, with 7 bases aligning to TRBD1. Germline loops: CDR1 MNHNY, CDR2 SVGAGI (reference sequence). V lost 5 bases and J lost 6; bases outside the gene matches: 13. The CDR3 runs to 17 residues. The CDR3 DNA reads as TGTGCCAGCAGTCGACAGGGTCCTCGGACAGTTAATTCACCCCTCCACTTT. As protein: CASSRQGPRTVNSPLHF.

Note on this clone: This may stem from a read error, because a much larger clone lies one nucleotide away. This rearrangement joins TRBV11-2 to TRBJ1-2; 9 bases are shared with TRBD1. V lost 5 bases and J lost 2; bases outside the gene matches: 3. There are 14 residues in the CDR3. Germline loops: CDR1 SGHAT, CDR2 FQNNGV. In DNA form, the CDR3 reads TGTGCCAGCAGCCCCGGACAGGGGAACTATGGCTACACCTTC. Amino acid sequence: CASSPGQGNYGYTF.

The chain has TRBV5-1 and TRBJ1-1; 7 bases fit TRBD1. The CDR3 is 18 residues long. CDR1 SGHRS and CDR2 YFSETQ come from the germline V gene. V dropped 2 bases and J dropped 5; count of bases not matched to a gene: 18. In DNA, the CDR3 is TGCGCCAGCAGCTTCGGACTCACCGGACAGGCGAGAGGAACTGAAGCTTTCTTT. It is translated as CASSFGLTGQARGTEAFF.

The chain recombines TRBV6-6 with TRBJ1-3; D unclear. Deletions cut 4 bases from V and 1 base from J, with 14 bases between. CDR3 length equals 16 residues. Looked up from germline, CDR1 is MNHNY and CDR2 is SVGAGI (reference sequence). CDR3 region: CASSFTGRGSGNTIYF. The CDR3 DNA follows: TGTGCCAGCAGTTTTACCGGCCGGGGTTCTGGAAACACCATATATTTT.

This chain links TRBV5-1 with TRBJ2-7; D call uncertain. Germline V gives CDR1 SGHRS, CDR2 YFSETQ. V lost 1 base and J lost 0, with 8 bases in between. The CDR3 length is 14 residues. DNA for the CDR3: TGCGCCAGCAGCTTGATCGCGGCCTCCTACGAGCAGTACTTC. It yields the protein CASSLIAASYEQYF.

This chain links TRBV15 with TRBJ1-2, with 12 bases that match TRBD1. Germline values: CDR1 LNHNV, CDR2 YYDKDF (reference sequence). The V segment lost 3 bases and the J segment 8 bases; nucleotides outside the gene matches: 4. The CDR3 has 14 residues. The CDR3 sequence is CATSRGQGARGYTF. The CDR3 bases are TGTGCCACCAGCAGGGGACAGGGGGCGAGGGGCTACACCTTC. The full variable domain, with the rest looked up from reference TRBV15 and TRBJ1-2, is DAMVIQNPRYQVTQFGKPVTLSCSQTLNHNVMYWYQQKSSQAPKLLFHYYDKDFNNEADTPDNFQSRRPNTSFCFLDIRSPGLGDTAMYLCATSRGQGARGYTFGSGTRLTVV.

The chain joins TRBV7-8 to TRBJ2-7; D uncertain. Germline loops: CDR1 SGHVS, CDR2 FQNEAQ. The CDR3 length is 15 residues. V was clipped by 0 bases and J by 0 bases, with 9 bases between them. CDR3 DNA sequence: TGTGCCAGCAGCTTAGCAATGGGCACCTCCTACGAGCAGTACTTC. Amino acid sequence: CASSLAMGTSYEQYF.